Sequencing of this TCR beta chain was carried out in a study of blood T cells in healthy people across ages. Study observations and caveats: Leaving the PBMCs unsorted stopped any conclusive comparison of naive versus antigen-experienced cells. Unknown CMV status may confound age-related changes in expanded clones.

Each sample gave at least 6.5 million isolated PBMCs. This clonotype occurred once. Antigen unknown. Through a sample-barcoded 5' primer and a J-beta primer mix, a second PCR was run for roughly 6 to 11 cycles. TCRdb re-called the 5' RACE reads with MiXCR, one entry per CDR3 protein. Counted here are about 1.8 million distinct CDR3 sequences, less than 50% occurring once; the ten biggest clones make up roughly 2%. CDR1 is SGHVS and CDR2 is FQNEAQ in the germline V gene. V was cut by 7 bases and J by 11 bases, with 29 bases left in between. The CDR3 loop spans 16 amino acids. J is TRBJ2-5 and V is TRBV7-8; D is possibly TRBD2 (7 bases). This receptor was identified in a woman aged 40 to 55 in good health. The sequenced sample consisted of blood. For the CDR3, the DNA is TGTGCCAGCACCCCAAACCCGGGGGGCGCCCGCAATGAGCAGTACTTC. Translation: CASTPNPGGARNEQYF. The whole variable domain, remainder taken from reference TRBV7-8 and TRBJ2-5, is GAGVSQSPRYKVAKRGQDVALRCDPISGHVSLFWYQQALGQGPEFLTYFQNEAQLDKSGLPSDRFFAERPEGSVSTLKIQRTQQEDSAVYLCASTPNPGGARNEQYFGPGTRLLVL.